Below, 9 T cell receptor beta chains from the same sample are listed, as sequenced in a study of cytomegalovirus exposure and HLA in healthy donors. Primers: 60 Vbeta forward and 13 Jbeta reverse. Here immunoSEQ multiplex PCR was the method, and the copy in TCRdb shows in-frame clones only, minus some. The table includes some 190,000 clones, 75% to 85% detected once. Specimen: PBMCs. The receptors were sampled from a young man in good health and CMV-seronegative.

The chain employs TRBV7-2 and TRBJ1-5; D is uncertain. Trimming removed 2 bases from V and 4 bases from J, with 12 bases in between. The CDR3 contains 15 residues. CDR1 SGHTA and CDR2 FQGNSA come from the germline V gene. For the CDR3, the DNA is TGTGCCAGCAGCTTAATACCCGGGGAAAATCAGCCCCAGCATTTT. Translation gives CASSLIPGENQPQHF.

V gene TRBV11-2 combines with J gene TRBJ2-3; 12 bases align to TRBD2. CDR1 is SGHAT, CDR2 FQNNGV, per germline. This CDR3 is 16 amino acids long. Germline trimming cut 1 base from V and 5 bases from J; bases unmatched to any gene: 4. The CDR3 DNA is TGTGCCAGCAGCTTAGGGGCTAGCGGGGGGGGAGATACGCAGTATTTT. This gives the protein CASSLGASGGGDTQYF.

V usage is TRBV28 and J usage is TRBJ2-7; 7 nucleotides match TRBD2. Looked up from germline, CDR1 is MDHEN and CDR2 is SYDVKM. The trim removed 2 bases at V and 5 bases at J, leaving 6 bases unmatched. The CDR3 is 14 amino acids. CDR3 sequence reads: CASSLAGARNEQYF. The CDR3 region has the DNA TGTGCCAGCAGTTTAGCGGGAGCGCGAAACGAGCAGTACTTC.

The sample holds a few counts of this clone. The chain is built from TRBV6-4 and TRBJ2-1; TRBD2 matches at 11 bases. The germline CDR1 and CDR2 sequences are MRHNA and SNTAGT. V lost 2 bases and J lost 7; bases outside the gene matches: 1. The CDR3 extends over 14 amino acids. In DNA, the CDR3 is TGTGCCAGCAGTGACGGGACTAGCGGAAATGAGCAGTTCTTC. Residues: CASSDGTSGNEQFF.

This clone was picked up a small number of times. V usage is TRBV11-2 and J usage is TRBJ2-7; 10 bases map to TRBD2. The V gene's germline CDR1 is SGHAT and CDR2 FQNNGV. The junction had 6 bases not matched to a gene; V was cut back by 4 bases and J by 0 bases. The CDR3 runs to 16 residues. CDR3 protein: CASSSRTSGSSYEQYF. Written as DNA, the CDR3 is TGTGCCAGCAGCTCCAGGACTAGCGGATCCTCCTACGAGCAGTACTTC. The full variable domain, completed using reference TRBV11-2 and TRBJ2-7, is EAGVAQSPRYKIIEKRQSVAFWCNPISGHATLYWYQQILGQGPKLLIQFQNNGVVDDSQLPKDRFSAERLKGVDSTLKIQPAKLEDSAVYLCASSSRTSGSSYEQYFGPGTRLTVT.

The chain has TRBV4-3 and TRBJ2-5, with TRBD1 matching 11 bases. V lost 1 base and J lost 4; bases outside the gene matches: 2. CDR1 and CDR2 from the germline V gene are LGHNA and YSLEER. The CDR3 consists of 15 residues. This CDR3 reads CASSQGGTGGETQYF. Written as DNA, the CDR3 is TGCGCCAGCAGCCAAGGTGGGACAGGGGGAGAGACCCAGTACTTC.

J is TRBJ1-1 and V is TRBV5-6; possibly TRBD1 for D (6 bases). Between the trimmed V and J ends, which lost 4 bases and 2 bases, there was a span of 15 bases. The CDR3 sequence is 15 residues long. Per germline, CDR1 SGHDT and CDR2 YYEEEE. CDR3 amino acids: CASSIGTLRNTEAFF. The CDR3 bases are TGTGCCAGCAGCATAGGGACACTCCGAAACACTGAAGCTTTCTTT.

The chain has TRBV6-5 and TRBJ2-7; 7 nucleotides agree with TRBD2. This CDR3 has 15 residues. Per germline, CDR1 MNHEY and CDR2 SVGAGI. Trimming cost V 0 bases and J 0 bases; bases outside gene matches: 2. DNA of the CDR3: TGTGCCAGCAGTTACTCCGGGGGGAGCTCCTACGAGCAGTACTTC. Translation: CASSYSGGSSYEQYF.

The genes are TRBV11-3 and TRBJ2-5; D may be TRBD2 (6 bases). CDR3 length: 15 residues. V was pared by 0 bases and J by 5 bases, with 13 bases between. Germline CDR1 and CDR2: SGHNT and YENEEA. CDR3 sequence: CASSLDHLRGETQYF. CDR3 in DNA: TGTGCCAGCAGCTTAGATCACCTCCGGGGGGAGACCCAGTACTTC.